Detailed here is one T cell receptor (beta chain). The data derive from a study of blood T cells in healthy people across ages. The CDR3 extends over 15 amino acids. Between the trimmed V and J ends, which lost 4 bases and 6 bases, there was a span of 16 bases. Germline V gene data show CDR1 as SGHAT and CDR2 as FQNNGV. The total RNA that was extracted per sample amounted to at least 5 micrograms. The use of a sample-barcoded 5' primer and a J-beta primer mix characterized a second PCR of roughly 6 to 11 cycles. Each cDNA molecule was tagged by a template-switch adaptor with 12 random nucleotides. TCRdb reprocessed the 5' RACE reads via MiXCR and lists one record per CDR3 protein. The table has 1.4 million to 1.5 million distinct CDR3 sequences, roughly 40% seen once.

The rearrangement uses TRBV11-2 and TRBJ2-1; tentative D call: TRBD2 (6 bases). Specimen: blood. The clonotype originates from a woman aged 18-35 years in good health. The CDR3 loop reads CASSWNGGAVNEQFF. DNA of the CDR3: TGTGCCAGCAGCTGGAATGGAGGGGCGGTCAATGAGCAGTTCTTC.